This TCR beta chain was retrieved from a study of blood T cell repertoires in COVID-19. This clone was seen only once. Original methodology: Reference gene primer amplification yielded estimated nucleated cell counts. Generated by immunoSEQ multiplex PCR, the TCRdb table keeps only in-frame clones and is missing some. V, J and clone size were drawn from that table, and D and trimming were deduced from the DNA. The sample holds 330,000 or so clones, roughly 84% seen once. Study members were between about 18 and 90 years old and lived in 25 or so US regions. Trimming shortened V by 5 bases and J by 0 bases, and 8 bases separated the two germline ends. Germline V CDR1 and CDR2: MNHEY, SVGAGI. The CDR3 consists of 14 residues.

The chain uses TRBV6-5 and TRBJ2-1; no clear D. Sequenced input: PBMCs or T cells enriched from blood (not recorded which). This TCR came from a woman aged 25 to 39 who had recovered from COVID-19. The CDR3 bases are TGTGCCAGCAGTCCCGGGTACTCCTACAATGAGCAGTTCTTC. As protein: CASSPGYSYNEQFF.